This entry lists 18 T cell receptor beta chains sequenced from one sample in a study of cytomegalovirus exposure and HLA in healthy donors. The primer mix had 60 Vbeta and 13 Jbeta primers. Generated by immunoSEQ multiplex PCR, the TCRdb table keeps only in-frame clones and is missing some. The table includes about 35,000 clones, approximately 80% detected once. Sequenced sample: PBMCs. All receptors come from a male donor in good health and CMV-seronegative.

The chain is built from TRBV5-1 and TRBJ2-5; 7 bases fit TRBD2. The V gene's germline CDR1 is SGHRS and CDR2 YFSETQ. There are 14 residues in the CDR3. V lost 3 bases to trimming and J lost 4 bases; unmatched junction nucleotides: 6. The CDR3 DNA is TGCGCCAGCAGCTCCTCTAGCGGTAGAGAGACCCAGTACTTC. Protein: CASSSSSGRETQYF.

The gene calls are TRBV6-5 and TRBJ1-6; 8 positions match TRBD1. There are 15 residues in the CDR3. CDR1 and CDR2 from the germline V gene are MNHEY and SVGAGI. V trimming: 6 bases; J trimming: 10 bases; junction bases outside the gene matches: 11. The DNA for the CDR3 is TGTGCCAGCAGCCTCCGACAGGGGATAGACTCACCCCTCCACTTT. It is translated as CASSLRQGIDSPLHF.

The V gene is TRBV7-9, the J gene TRBJ1-2; tentatively, D is TRBD1 (5 bases). Germline loops: CDR1 SEHNR, CDR2 FQNEAQ (reference sequence). The CDR3 sequence is 13 residues long. V was trimmed by 4 bases and J by 2 bases, leaving 8 bases between them. CDR3 protein: CASSYDRNYGYTF. CDR3 DNA: TGTGCCAGCAGCTACGACAGAAACTATGGCTACACCTTC.

The chain uses TRBV9 and TRBJ1-4, with a weak D call TRBD1 (6 bases). This CDR3 is 15 amino acids long. The V end lost 3 bases, the J end lost 8 bases, and 17 bases lay between the germline ends. CDR1 SGDLS and CDR2 YYNGEE come from the germline V gene. In DNA, the CDR3 is TGTGCCAGCAGCGGTAGGGACACCAGGGGCGAAAAACTGTTTTTT. It specifies CASSGRDTRGEKLFF.

This chain joins TRBV9 and TRBJ2-2; tentative D call: TRBD2 (6 bases). From germline, CDR1 is SGDLS and CDR2 YYNGEE. CDR3 length equals 17 residues. V shed 5 bases and J shed 2 bases, with 19 bases lying between them. The CDR3 nucleotides read TGTGCCAGCAGTTCGCGACTAGTTCCCATCAACACCGGGGAGCTGTTTTTT. It is translated as CASSSRLVPINTGELFF.

This rearrangement joins TRBV5-1 to TRBJ1-1; D call uncertain. The CDR3 contains 12 residues. V was trimmed by 5 bases and J by 5 bases, leaving 10 bases between them. Germline V CDR1 and CDR2: SGHRS, YFSETQ. DNA of the CDR3: TGCGCCAGCAGTATAGAGGGTACTGAAGCTTTCTTT. Its translation is CASSIEGTEAFF. Full variable domain (remainder filled in from reference TRBV5-1 and TRBJ1-1): KAGVTQTPRYLIKTRGQQVTLSCSPISGHRSVSWYQQTPGQGLQFLFEYFSETQRNKGNFPGRFSGRQFSNSRSEMNVSTLELGDSALYLCASSIEGTEAFFGQGTRLTVV.

The chain uses TRBV19 and TRBJ1-1; TRBD1 might be the D (5 bases). V was clipped by 1 base and J by 3 bases, with 6 bases between them. The CDR3 has 13 residues. The germline CDR1 and CDR2 sequences are LNHDA and SQIVND (reference sequence). CDR3 sequence: CASSIGDYTEAFF. The CDR3 region has the DNA TGTGCCAGTAGTATAGGGGACTACACTGAAGCTTTCTTT.

The V and J genes are TRBV2 and TRBJ1-1; unclear D gene. The CDR3 spans 13 residues. Germline V gene data show CDR1 as SNHLY and CDR2 as FYNNEI. Trimming pared 9 bases from V and 11 bases from J, leaving 22 bases between. This chain's CDR3 is CARPTAAAGGAFF. The CDR3 DNA follows: TGTGCCAGACCTACAGCGGCTGCCGGTGGGGCTTTCTTT.

V gene TRBV5-6 combines with J gene TRBJ1-3; possible D gene TRBD1, 6 bases. V dropped 1 base and J dropped 4 bases, with 12 bases sitting between them. The CDR3 runs to 15 residues. Germline CDR1 is SGHDT and CDR2 is YYEEEE. CDR3 sequence: CASSLSSGAGNTIYF. CDR3 nucleotide sequence: TGTGCCAGCAGCTTGTCCTCAGGGGCGGGAAACACCATATATTTT.

V gene TRBV9 combines with J gene TRBJ1-5; 9 bases are a match to TRBD1. Germline CDR1 SGDLS, CDR2 YYNGEE. V shed 3 bases and J 6 bases; nucleotides not matched to a gene: 4. This CDR3 has 14 residues. CDR3 loop: CASSEGQGSQPQHF. Here the CDR3 DNA reads TGTGCCAGCAGCGAGGGACAGGGCAGTCAGCCCCAGCATTTT.

The chain carries TRBV27 and TRBJ2-2; D is possibly TRBD1 (5 bases). The germline CDR1 and CDR2 sequences are MNHEY and SMNVEV (reference sequence). Trimming removed 3 bases from V and 7 bases from J, with 12 bases in between. This CDR3 is built from 14 residues. The CDR3, as DNA: TGTGCCAGCAGTTTTGGCAGGGTGGGCGGGGAGCTGTTTTTT. It codes for CASSFGRVGGELFF.

V gene TRBV9 combines with J gene TRBJ1-2; maybe TRBD1 (5 bases). The CDR3 spans 12 residues. Germline CDR1 reads SGDLS; CDR2 reads YYNGEE. Trimming removed 3 bases from V and 4 bases from J, with 7 bases in between. The CDR3 DNA follows: TGTGCCAGCAGCGCAGGGTGCTATGGCTACACCTTC. It is translated as CASSAGCYGYTF.

This chain joins TRBV27 and TRBJ1-1, with 8 nucleotides matching TRBD1. Germline V gene lookup returns CDR1 MNHEY and CDR2 SMNVEV (reference sequence). V shed 5 bases and J 6 bases; nucleotides not matched to a gene: 20. The CDR3 is 18 amino acids. This CDR3 reads CASSPRARGRIGSSEAFF. The CDR3, as DNA: TGTGCCAGCAGTCCCCGGGCCAGGGGGCGCATAGGTTCCTCTGAAGCTTTCTTT.

The rearrangement links TRBV27 to TRBJ2-2, with D maybe TRBD1 (6 bases). The ends were cut back, 3 bases at V and 2 bases at J, with 10 bases in the middle. This CDR3 spans 15 amino acids. CDR1 is MNHEY and CDR2 is SMNVEV in the germline V gene (reference sequence). CDR3 in amino acids: CASSFGTLNTGELFF. In DNA form, the CDR3 reads TGTGCCAGCAGTTTTGGGACACTTAACACCGGGGAGCTGTTTTTT.

CDR3 DNA: TGTGCCAGCAGTCCCCAGGGTGTAAATATTGAAAAACTGTTTTTT. Its protein product is CASSPQGVNIEKLFF. This rearrangement joins TRBV7-9 to TRBJ1-4; possible D gene TRBD1, 5 bases. The V gene lost 6 bases and the J gene lost 7 bases, with 18 bases spanning the gap. The length of the CDR3 is 15 residues. The germline V gene has CDR1 SEHNR and CDR2 FQNEAQ (reference sequence).

This clone was seen once. The chain has TRBV30 and TRBJ1-3; D gene uncertain. Germline V gives CDR1 GTSNPN, CDR2 SVGIG (reference sequence). This CDR3 has 15 amino acids. V gave up 2 bases and J gave up 3 bases, with 14 bases separating them. CDR3 sequence reads: CAWSIMIRGGNTIYF. DNA of the CDR3: TGTGCCTGGAGTATAATGATCCGGGGTGGAAACACCATATATTTT.

V usage is TRBV21-1 and J usage is TRBJ2-7; whether TRBD2, the table's D call, matches the DNA was not checked. TRBV21-1 is flagged as a pseudogene. The CDR3 runs to 16 residues. For the CDR3, the DNA is TGTGCCAGCAGCAAAGTTAGCGGGGGGCCCCAAGGCGAGCAGTACTTC. Protein: CASSKVSGGPQGEQYF.

This chain uses TRBV4-1 with TRBJ2-3; 7 bases match TRBD2. Germline V gene data show CDR1 as MGHRA and CDR2 as YSYEKL. Germline trimming cut 3 bases from V and 4 bases from J; bases unmatched to any gene: 7. This CDR3 has 15 amino acids. The CDR3 region has the DNA TGCGCCAGCAGCCATCCCTGGGAGGGCGCAGATACGCAGTATTTT. Translating gives CASSHPWEGADTQYF.